This record concerns one T cell receptor (beta chain) sequence. The authors extracted at least 5 micrograms of total RNA per sample. The entry originates in a study of blood T cells in healthy people across ages. Through a sample-barcoded 5' primer and a J-beta primer mix, a second PCR was run for roughly 6 to 11 cycles. A 12-random-nucleotide template-switch adaptor tagged each cDNA molecule. All samples yielded 3 million or more CDR3-containing paired-end reads. TCRdb processed the 5' RACE reads anew with MiXCR; each CDR3 protein has one entry. The table shows roughly 1,500,000 distinct CDR3 sequences, with roughly a third occurring only once. The CDR3 has 15 residues. In germline, CDR1 is MNHEY, CDR2 SMNVEV (reference sequence).

The specimen sequenced was blood. V gene TRBV27 combines with J gene TRBJ2-5; D may be TRBD1 or TRBD2 (6 bases each). The J call is doubtful: the DNA matches TRBJ2-7 better. This TCR derives from a woman in her thirties in good health. As DNA, the CDR3 is TGTGCCAGCAGTTTAGCGACAAGGGGGGCCTACGAGCAGTACTTC. Encoded protein: CASSLATRGAYEQYF.